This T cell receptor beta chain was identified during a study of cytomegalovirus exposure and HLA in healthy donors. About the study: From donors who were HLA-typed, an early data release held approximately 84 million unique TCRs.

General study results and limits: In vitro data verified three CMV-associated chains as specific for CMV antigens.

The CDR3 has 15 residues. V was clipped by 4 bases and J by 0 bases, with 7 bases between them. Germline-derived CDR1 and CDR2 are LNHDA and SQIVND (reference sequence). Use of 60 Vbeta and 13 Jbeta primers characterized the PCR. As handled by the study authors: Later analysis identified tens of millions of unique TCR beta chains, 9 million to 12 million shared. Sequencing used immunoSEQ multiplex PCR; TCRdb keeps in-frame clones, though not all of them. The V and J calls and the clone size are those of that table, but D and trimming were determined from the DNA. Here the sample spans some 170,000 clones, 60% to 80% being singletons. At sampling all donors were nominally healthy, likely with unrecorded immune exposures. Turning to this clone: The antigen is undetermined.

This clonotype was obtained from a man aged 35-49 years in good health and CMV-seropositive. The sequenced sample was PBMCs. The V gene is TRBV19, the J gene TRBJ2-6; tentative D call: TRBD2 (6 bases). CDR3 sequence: CASSRGLSGANVLTF. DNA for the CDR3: TGTGCCAGTAGTAGGGGACTCTCTGGGGCCAACGTCCTGACTTTC. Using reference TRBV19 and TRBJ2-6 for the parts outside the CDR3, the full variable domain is DGGITQSPKYLFRKEGQNVTLSCEQNLNHDAMYWYRQDPGQGLRLIYYSQIVNDFQKGDIAEGYSVSREKKESFPLTVTSAQKNPTAFYLCASSRGLSGANVLTFGAGSRLTVL.